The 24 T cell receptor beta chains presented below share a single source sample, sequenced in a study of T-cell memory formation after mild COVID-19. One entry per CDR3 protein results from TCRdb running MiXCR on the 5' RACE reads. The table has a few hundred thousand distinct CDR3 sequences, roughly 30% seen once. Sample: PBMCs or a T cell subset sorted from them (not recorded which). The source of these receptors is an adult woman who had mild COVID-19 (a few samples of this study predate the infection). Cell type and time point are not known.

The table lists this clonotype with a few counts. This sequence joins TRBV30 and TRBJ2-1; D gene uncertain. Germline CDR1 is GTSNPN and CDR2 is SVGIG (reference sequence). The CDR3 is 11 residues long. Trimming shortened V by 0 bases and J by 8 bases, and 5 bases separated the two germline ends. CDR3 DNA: TGTGCCTGGAGTGTACTCCATGAGCAGTTCTTC. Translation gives CAWSVLHEQFF.

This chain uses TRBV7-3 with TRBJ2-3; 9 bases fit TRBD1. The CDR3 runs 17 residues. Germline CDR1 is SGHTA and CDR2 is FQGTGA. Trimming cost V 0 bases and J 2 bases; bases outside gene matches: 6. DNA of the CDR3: TGTGCCAGCAGCTTAACTGGGACAGGGTCTTTCACAGATACGCAGTATTTT. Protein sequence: CASSLTGTGSFTDTQYF.

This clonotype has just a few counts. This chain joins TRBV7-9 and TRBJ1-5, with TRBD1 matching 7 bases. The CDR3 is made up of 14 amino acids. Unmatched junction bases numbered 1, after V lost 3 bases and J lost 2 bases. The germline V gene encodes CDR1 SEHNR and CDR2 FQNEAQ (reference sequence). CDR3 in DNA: TGTGCCAGCAGCTTGGGACAGCGCAATCAGCCCCAGCATTTT. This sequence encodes CASSLGQRNQPQHF.

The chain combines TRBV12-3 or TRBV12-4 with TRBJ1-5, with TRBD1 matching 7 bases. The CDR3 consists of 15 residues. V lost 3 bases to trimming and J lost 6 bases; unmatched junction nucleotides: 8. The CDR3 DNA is TGTGCCAGCAGTTTTGTTCAGGGGGTGACTCAGCCCCAGCATTTT. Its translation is CASSFVQGVTQPQHF.

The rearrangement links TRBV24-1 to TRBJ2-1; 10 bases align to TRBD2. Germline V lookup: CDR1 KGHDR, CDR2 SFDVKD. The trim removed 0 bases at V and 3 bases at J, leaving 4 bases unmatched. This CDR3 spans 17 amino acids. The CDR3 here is CATSDLGLADLYNEQFF. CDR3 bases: TGTGCCACCAGTGATTTGGGACTAGCGGACCTCTACAATGAGCAGTTCTTC.

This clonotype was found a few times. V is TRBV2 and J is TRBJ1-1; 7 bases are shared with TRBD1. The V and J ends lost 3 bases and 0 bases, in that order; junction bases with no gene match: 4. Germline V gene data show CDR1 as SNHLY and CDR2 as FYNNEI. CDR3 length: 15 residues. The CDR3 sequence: CASSDGDRMNTEAFF. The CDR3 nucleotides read TGTGCCAGCAGTGATGGGGACAGAATGAACACTGAAGCTTTCTTT.

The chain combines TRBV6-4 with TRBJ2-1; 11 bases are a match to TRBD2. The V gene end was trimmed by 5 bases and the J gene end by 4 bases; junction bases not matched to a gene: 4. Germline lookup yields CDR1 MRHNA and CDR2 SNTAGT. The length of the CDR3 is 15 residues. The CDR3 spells CASSILAGDYNEQFF. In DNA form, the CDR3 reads TGTGCCAGCAGTATACTAGCGGGAGATTACAATGAGCAGTTCTTC.

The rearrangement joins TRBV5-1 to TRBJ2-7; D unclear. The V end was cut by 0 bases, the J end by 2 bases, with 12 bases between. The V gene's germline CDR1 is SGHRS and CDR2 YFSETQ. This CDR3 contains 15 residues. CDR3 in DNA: TGCGCCAGCAGCTTGGCCGTCCCCCACCCCTACGAGCAGTACTTC. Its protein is CASSLAVPHPYEQYF.

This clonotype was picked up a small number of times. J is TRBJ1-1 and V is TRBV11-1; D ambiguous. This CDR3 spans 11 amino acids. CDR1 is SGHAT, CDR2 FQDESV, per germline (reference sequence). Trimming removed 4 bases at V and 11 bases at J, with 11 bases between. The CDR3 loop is CASSSTGDAFF. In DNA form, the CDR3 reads TGTGCCAGCAGCTCTACCGGAGATGCTTTCTTT.

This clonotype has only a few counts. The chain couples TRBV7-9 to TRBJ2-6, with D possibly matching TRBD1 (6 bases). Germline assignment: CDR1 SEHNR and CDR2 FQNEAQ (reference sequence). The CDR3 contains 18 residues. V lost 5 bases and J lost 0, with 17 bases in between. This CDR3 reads CASSQGRYRDSGANVLTF. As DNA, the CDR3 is TGTGCCAGCAGCCAGGGCCGCTACAGGGACTCTGGGGCCAACGTCCTGACTTTC. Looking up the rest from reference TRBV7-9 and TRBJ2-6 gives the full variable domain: DTGVSQNPRHKITKRGQNVTFRCDPISEHNRLYWYRQTLGQGPEFLTYFQNEAQLEKSRLLSDRFSAERPKGSFSTLEIQRTEQGDSAMYLCASSQGRYRDSGANVLTFGAGSRLTVL.

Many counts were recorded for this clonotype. The CDR3 coding sequence is TGCGCCAGCAGGGGAACAGGGGATCAGCCCCAGCATTTT. It translates to CASRGTGDQPQHF. This rearrangement joins TRBV10-2 to TRBJ1-5; 7 bases align to TRBD1. The CDR3 sequence is 13 residues long. Germline CDR1 is WSHSY and CDR2 is SAAADI. J gave up 5 bases and V 6 bases, and 4 bases lay outside the gene matches.

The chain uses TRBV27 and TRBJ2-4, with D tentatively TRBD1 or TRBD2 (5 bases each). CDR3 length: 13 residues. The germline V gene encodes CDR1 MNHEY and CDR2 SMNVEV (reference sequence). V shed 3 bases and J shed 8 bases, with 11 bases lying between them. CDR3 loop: CASSFDRGDIQYF. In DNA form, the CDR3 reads TGTGCCAGCAGTTTTGACAGAGGGGACATTCAGTACTTC.

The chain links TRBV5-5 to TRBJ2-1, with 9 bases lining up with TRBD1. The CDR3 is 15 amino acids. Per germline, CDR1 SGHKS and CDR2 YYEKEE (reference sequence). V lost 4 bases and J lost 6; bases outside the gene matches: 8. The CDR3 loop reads CASSPWTGEGNEQFF. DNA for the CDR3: TGTGCCAGCAGCCCCTGGACAGGGGAGGGCAATGAGCAGTTCTTC.

The CDR3 DNA sequence: TGTGCCATCAGTGAGGCTGGACTGGTTCTAGAGCAGTACTTC. Translating gives CAISEAGLVLEQYF. The chain uses TRBV10-3 and TRBJ2-7, with D possibly matching TRBD2 (5 bases). The CDR3 extends over 14 amino acids. The germline CDR1 and CDR2 sequences are ENHRY and SYGVKD. The germline V and J ends were trimmed by 2 bases and 7 bases, with 15 bases remaining between them.

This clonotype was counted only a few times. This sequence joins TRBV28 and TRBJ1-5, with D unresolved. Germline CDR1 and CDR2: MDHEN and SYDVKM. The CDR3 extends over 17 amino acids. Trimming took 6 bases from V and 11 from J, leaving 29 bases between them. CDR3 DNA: TGTGCCAGCAGCCCATTCCGGGAAGGCCTACGATCAGCGACCCAGCATTTT. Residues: CASSPFREGLRSATQHF.

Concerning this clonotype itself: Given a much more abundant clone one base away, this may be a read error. The CDR3 reads CASSLRTAGFGTDTPYF. The DNA for the CDR3 is TGCGCCAGCAGCTTGAGGACCGCAGGGTTCGGCACAGATACGCCGTATTTT. This rearrangement joins TRBV5-1 to TRBJ2-3, with D maybe TRBD1 (5 bases). There are 17 residues in the CDR3. Per germline, CDR1 SGHRS and CDR2 YFSETQ. Using reference TRBV5-1 and TRBJ2-3 for the parts outside the CDR3, the full variable domain is KAGVTQTPRYLIKTRGQQVTLSCSPISGHRSVSWYQQTPGQGLQFLFEYFSETQRNKGNFPGRFSGRQFSNSRSEMNVSTLELGDSALYLCASSLRTAGFGTDTPYFGPGTRLTVL.

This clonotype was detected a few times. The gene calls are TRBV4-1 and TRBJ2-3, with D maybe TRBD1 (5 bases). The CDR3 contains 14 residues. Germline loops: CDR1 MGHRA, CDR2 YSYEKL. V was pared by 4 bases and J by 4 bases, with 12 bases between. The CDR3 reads CASSPSQESDTQYF. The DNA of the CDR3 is TGCGCCAGCAGCCCGTCACAGGAGTCAGATACGCAGTATTTT.

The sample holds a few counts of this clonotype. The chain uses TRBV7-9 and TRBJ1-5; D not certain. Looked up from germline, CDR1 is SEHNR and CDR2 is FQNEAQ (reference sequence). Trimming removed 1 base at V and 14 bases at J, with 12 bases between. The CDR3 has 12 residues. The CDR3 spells CASSLGGSLKHF. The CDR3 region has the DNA TGTGCCAGCAGCTTAGGAGGGAGCCTCAAGCATTTT.

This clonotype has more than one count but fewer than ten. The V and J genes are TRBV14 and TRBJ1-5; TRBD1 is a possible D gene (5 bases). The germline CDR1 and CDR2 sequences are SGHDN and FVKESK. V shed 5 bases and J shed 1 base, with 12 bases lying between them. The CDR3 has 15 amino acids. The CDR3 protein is CASSTDTRSNQPQHF. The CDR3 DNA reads TGTGCCAGCAGCACGGACACGAGAAGCAATCAGCCCCAGCATTTT.

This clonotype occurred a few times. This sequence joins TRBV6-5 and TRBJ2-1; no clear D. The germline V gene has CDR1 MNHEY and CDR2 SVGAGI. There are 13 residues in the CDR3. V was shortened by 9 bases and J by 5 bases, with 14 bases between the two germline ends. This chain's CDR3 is CASRLQLHNEQFF. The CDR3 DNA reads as TGTGCCAGTAGACTCCAACTCCACAATGAGCAGTTCTTC.

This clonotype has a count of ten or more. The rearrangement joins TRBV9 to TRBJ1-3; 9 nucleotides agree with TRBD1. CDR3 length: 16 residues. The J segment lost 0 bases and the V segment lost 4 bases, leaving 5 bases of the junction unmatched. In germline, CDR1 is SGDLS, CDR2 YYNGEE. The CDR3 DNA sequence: TGTGCCAGCAGCCAGGGACAGGGTCGCTCTGGAAACACCATATATTTT. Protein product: CASSQGQGRSGNTIYF.

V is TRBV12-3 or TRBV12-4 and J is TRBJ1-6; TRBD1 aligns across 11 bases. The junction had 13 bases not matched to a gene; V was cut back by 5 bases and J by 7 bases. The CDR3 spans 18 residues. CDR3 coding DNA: TGTGCCAGCAGTCTCGAAGGGCTCGGGGACAGGGGGAATTCACCCCTCCACTTT. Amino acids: CASSLEGLGDRGNSPLHF.

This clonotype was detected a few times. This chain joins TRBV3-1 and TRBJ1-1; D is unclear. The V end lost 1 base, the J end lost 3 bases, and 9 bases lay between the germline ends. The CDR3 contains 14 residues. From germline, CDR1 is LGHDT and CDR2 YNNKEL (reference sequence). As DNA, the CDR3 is TGTGCCAGCAGCCAAGTGGGCCAATACACTGAAGCTTTCTTT. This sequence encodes CASSQVGQYTEAFF.

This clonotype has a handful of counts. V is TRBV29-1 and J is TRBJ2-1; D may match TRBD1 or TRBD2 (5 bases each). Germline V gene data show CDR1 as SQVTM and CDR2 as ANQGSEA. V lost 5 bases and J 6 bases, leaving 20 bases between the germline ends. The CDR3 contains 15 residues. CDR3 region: CSVFGSGRTFNEQFF. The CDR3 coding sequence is TGCAGCGTTTTTGGGTCGGGACGGACGTTCAATGAGCAGTTCTTC.